One sample yielded the 7 T cell receptor beta chains listed below, sequenced in a study of T-cell memory formation after mild COVID-19. TCRdb recomputed calls from the 5' RACE reads with MiXCR, one row per CDR3 protein. Of about 400,000 distinct CDR3 sequences detected, around a quarter appear once; the ten largest clones hold about an eighth. Source material: PBMCs or a T cell subset sorted from them (not recorded which). Receptor source: an adult woman who had mild COVID-19 (a few samples of this study predate the infection). Cell type and time point are not known.

The chain uses TRBV24-1 and TRBJ2-3, with 11 nucleotides matching TRBD2. Germline V gene lookup returns CDR1 KGHDR and CDR2 SFDVKD. The CDR3 is 17 amino acids. Germline trimming cut 3 bases from V and 0 bases from J; bases unmatched to any gene: 4. CDR3 region: CATSDTRTSGSTDTQYF. The CDR3 nucleotides are TGTGCCACCAGTGATACTAGGACTAGCGGGAGCACAGATACGCAGTATTTT.

This chain links TRBV3-1 with TRBJ2-2; D unresolved. This CDR3 contains 13 residues. Germline V gene sequence: CDR1 LGHDT, CDR2 YNNKEL (reference sequence). V lost 1 base and J lost 4, with 4 bases in between. The CDR3: CASSQVFTGELFF. CDR3 DNA sequence: TGTGCCAGCAGCCAAGTTTTCACCGGGGAGCTGTTTTTT.

This clonotype was counted at least ten times. This chain joins TRBV20-1 and TRBJ1-5; D not resolved. The CDR3 totals 14 residues. In germline, CDR1 is DFQATT, CDR2 SNEGSKA (reference sequence). With 0 bases removed from V and 5 bases from J, the gap between germline ends came to 11 bases. CDR3 coding DNA: TGCAGTGCTAGAGATCCGAGGGAGGATCAGCCCCAGCATTTT. Translation: CSARDPREDQPQHF.

The chain uses TRBV20-1 and TRBJ1-2, with TRBD1 identical over 9 bases. J was trimmed by 2 bases and V by 3 bases; bases with no gene match: 4. Germline values: CDR1 DFQATT, CDR2 SNEGSKA (reference sequence). This CDR3 contains 14 residues. CDR3 in amino acids: CSARLTGGNYGYTF. CDR3 sequence (DNA): TGCAGTGCTAGGCTGACAGGGGGGAACTATGGCTACACCTTC.

This clonotype was counted between two and nine times. This chain uses TRBV20-1 with TRBJ2-3; D unresolved. Trimming took 0 bases from V and 0 from J, leaving 7 bases between them. The CDR3 totals 14 residues. Germline CDR1 and CDR2: DFQATT and SNEGSKA (reference sequence). CDR3 sequence: CSARDPPSTDTQYF. The CDR3, as DNA: TGCAGTGCTAGAGATCCGCCCAGCACAGATACGCAGTATTTT.

The CDR3 region has the DNA TGTGCCAGCAGCCAAGAGCGATCAGGGAACACCTTC. Protein product: CASSQERSGNTF. V and J are TRBV3-1 and TRBJ1-2; a possible D gene is TRBD1 (5 bases). The CDR3 consists of 12 residues. V lost 0 bases, J lost 12 bases, and 11 bases lay in between. Germline CDR1 and CDR2: LGHDT and YNNKEL (reference sequence).

This clonotype was counted between two and nine times. The rearrangement uses TRBV15 and TRBJ1-6, with D tentatively TRBD1 (6 bases). Germline assignment: CDR1 LNHNV and CDR2 YYDKDF (reference sequence). The CDR3 runs 14 residues. V lost 3 bases to trimming and J lost 6 bases, with 9 bases between them. The CDR3 is CATSRTGGNSPLHF. The CDR3 nucleotides are TGTGCCACCAGCAGGACAGGTGGTAATTCACCCCTCCACTTT.